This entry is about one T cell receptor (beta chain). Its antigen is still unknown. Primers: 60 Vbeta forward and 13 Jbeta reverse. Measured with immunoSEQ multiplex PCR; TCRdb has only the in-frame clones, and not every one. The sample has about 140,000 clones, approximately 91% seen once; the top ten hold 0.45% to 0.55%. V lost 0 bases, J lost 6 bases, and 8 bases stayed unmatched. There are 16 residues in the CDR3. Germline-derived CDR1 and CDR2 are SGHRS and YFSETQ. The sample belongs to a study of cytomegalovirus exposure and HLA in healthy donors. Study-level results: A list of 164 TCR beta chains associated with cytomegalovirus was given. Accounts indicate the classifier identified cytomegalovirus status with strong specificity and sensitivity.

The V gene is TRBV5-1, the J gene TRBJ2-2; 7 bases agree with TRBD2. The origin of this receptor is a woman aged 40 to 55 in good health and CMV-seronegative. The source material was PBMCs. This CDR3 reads CASSLVAGVGAGELFF. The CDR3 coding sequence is TGCGCCAGCAGCTTGGTGGCGGGAGTGGGCGCCGGGGAGCTGTTTTTT. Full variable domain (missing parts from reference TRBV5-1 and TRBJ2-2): KAGVTQTPRYLIKTRGQQVTLSCSPISGHRSVSWYQQTPGQGLQFLFEYFSETQRNKGNFPGRFSGRQFSNSRSEMNVSTLELGDSALYLCASSLVAGVGAGELFFGEGSRLTVL.